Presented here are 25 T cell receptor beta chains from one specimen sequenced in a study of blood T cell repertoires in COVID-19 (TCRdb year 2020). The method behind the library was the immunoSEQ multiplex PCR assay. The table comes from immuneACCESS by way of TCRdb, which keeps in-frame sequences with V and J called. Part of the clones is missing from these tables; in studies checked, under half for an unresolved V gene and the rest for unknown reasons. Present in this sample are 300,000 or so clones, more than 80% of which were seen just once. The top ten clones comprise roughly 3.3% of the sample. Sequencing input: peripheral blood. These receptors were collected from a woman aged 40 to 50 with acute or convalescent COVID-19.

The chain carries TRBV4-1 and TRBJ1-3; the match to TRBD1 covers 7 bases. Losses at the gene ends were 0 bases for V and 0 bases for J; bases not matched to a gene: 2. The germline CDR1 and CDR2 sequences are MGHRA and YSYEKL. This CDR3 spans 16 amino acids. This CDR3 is CASSQDSGGSGNTIYF. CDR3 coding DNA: TGCGCCAGCAGCCAAGATTCAGGGGGCTCTGGAAACACCATATATTTT.

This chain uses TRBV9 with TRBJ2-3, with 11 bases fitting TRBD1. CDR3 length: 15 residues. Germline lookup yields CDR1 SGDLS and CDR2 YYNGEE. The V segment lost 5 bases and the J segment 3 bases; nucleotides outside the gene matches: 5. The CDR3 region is CASSPGTGGTDTQYF. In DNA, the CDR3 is TGTGCCAGCAGTCCCGGGACAGGGGGGACAGATACGCAGTATTTT.

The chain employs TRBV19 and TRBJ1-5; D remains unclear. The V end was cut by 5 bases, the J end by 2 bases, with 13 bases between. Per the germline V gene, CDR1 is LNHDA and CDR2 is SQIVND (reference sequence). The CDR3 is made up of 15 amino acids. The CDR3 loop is CASSEGGLGNQPQHF. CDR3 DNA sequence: TGTGCCAGTAGTGAGGGCGGGCTGGGCAATCAGCCCCAGCATTTT.

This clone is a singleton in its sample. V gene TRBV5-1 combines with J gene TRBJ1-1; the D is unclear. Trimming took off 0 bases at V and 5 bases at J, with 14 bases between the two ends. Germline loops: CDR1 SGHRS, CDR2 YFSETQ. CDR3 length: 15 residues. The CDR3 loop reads CASSLVGTRETEAFF. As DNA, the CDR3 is TGCGCCAGCAGCTTGGTTGGCACCCGGGAAACTGAAGCTTTCTTT.

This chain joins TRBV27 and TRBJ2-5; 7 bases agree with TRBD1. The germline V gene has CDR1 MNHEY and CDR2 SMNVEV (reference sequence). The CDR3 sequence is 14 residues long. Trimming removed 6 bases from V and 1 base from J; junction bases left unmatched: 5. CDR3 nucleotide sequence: TGTGCCAGCAGCTATCGGGACAGCCAAGAGACCCAGTACTTC. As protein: CASSYRDSQETQYF.

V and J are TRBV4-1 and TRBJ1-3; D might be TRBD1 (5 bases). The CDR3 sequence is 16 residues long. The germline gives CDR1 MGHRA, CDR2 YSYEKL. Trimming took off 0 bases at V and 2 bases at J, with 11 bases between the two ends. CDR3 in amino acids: CASSQDPRGAGNTIYF. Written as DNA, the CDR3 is TGCGCCAGCAGCCAAGATCCGCGGGGGGCTGGAAACACCATATATTTT.

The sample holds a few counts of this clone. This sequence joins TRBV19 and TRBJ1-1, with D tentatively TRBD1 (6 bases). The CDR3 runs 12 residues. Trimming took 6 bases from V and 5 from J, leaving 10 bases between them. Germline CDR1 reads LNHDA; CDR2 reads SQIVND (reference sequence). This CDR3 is CASRQGGTEAFF. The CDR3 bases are TGTGCCAGTAGACAGGGTGGAACTGAAGCTTTCTTT.

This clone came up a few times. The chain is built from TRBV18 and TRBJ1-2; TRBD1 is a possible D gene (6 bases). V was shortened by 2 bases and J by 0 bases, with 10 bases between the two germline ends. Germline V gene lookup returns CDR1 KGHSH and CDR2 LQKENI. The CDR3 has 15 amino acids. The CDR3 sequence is CASSPGTSSNYGYTF. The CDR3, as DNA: TGTGCCAGCTCACCAGGGACATCTTCTAACTATGGCTACACCTTC.

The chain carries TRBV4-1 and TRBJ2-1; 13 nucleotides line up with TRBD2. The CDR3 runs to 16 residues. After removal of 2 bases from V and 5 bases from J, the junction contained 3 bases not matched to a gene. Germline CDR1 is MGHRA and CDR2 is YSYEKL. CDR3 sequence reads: CASSQKLAGGNNEQFF. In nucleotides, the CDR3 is TGCGCCAGCAGCCAAAAACTAGCGGGGGGGAACAATGAGCAGTTCTTC.

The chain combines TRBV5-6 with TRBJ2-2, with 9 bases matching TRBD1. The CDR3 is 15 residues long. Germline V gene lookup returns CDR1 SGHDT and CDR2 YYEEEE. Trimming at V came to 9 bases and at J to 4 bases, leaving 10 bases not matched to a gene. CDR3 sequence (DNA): TGTGCCACCCAAGTAGGGGACAGGGTCACCGGGGAGCTGTTTTTT. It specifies CATQVGDRVTGELFF.

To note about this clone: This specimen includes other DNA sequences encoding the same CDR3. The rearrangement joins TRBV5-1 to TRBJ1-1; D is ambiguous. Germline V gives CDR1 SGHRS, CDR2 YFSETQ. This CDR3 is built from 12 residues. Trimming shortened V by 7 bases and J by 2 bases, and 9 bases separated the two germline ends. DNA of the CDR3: TGCGCCAGCCGGACGGGAAACACTGAAGCTTTCTTT. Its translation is CASRTGNTEAFF. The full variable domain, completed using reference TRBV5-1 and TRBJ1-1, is KAGVTQTPRYLIKTRGQQVTLSCSPISGHRSVSWYQQTPGQGLQFLFEYFSETQRNKGNFPGRFSGRQFSNSRSEMNVSTLELGDSALYLCASRTGNTEAFFGQGTRLTVV.

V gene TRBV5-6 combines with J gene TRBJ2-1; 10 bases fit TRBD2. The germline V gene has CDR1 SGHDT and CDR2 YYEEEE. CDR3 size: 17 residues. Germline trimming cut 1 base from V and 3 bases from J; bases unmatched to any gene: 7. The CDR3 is CASSLYRTSGDYNEQFF. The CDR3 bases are TGTGCCAGCAGCTTGTACCGGACTAGCGGCGACTACAATGAGCAGTTCTTC.

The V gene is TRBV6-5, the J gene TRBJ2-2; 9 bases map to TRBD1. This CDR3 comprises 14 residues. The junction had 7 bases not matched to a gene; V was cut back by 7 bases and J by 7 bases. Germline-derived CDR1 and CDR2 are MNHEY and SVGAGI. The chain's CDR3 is CASKRDRVGGELFF. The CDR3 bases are TGTGCCAGCAAACGGGACAGGGTTGGCGGGGAGCTGTTTTTT.

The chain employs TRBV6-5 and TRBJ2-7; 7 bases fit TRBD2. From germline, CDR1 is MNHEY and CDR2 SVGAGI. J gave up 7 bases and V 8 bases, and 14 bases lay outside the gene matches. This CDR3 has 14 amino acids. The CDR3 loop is CASWGGRGPWEQYV. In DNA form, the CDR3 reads TGTGCCAGCTGGGGGGGGAGGGGTCCTTGGGAGCAGTACGTC.

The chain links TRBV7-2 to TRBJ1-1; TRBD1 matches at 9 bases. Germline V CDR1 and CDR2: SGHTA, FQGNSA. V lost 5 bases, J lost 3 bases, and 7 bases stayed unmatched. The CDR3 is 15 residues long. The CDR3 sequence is CASSTTGGAYTEAFF. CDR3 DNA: TGTGCCAGCAGCACCACAGGGGGCGCGTACACTGAAGCTTTCTTT.

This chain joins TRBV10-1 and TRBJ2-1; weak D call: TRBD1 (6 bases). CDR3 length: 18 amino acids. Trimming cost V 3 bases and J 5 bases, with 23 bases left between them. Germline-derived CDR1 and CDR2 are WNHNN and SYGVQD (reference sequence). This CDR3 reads CASSDPHLTGLADNEQFF. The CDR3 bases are TGCGCCAGCAGTGATCCTCATTTAACAGGGTTGGCGGACAATGAGCAGTTCTTC.

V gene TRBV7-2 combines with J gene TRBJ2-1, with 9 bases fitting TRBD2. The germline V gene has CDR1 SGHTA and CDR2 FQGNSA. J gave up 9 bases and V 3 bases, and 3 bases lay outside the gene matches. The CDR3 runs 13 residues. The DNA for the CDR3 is TGTGCCAGCAGCTTGGGACTAGCCAGTGAGCAGTTCTTC. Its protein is CASSLGLASEQFF.

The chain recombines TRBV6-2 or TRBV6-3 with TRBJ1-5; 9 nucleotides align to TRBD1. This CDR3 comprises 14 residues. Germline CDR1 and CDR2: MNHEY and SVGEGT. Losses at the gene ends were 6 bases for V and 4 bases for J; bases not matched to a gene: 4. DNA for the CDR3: TGTGCCAGCAGCTATGGGACAGGGAATCAGCCCCAGCATTTT. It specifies CASSYGTGNQPQHF.

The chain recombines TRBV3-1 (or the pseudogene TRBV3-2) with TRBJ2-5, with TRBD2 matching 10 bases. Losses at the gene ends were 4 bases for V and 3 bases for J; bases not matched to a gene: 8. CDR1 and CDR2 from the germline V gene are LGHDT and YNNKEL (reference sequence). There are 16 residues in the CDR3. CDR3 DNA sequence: TGTGCCAGCAGCCTCCGGCTAGCGGGGGCGGAAGAGACCCAGTACTTC. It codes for CASSLRLAGAEETQYF.

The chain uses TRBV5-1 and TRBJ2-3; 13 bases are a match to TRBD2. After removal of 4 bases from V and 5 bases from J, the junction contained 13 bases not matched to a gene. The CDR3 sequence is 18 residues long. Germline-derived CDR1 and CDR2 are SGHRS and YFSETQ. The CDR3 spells CASSQSVLAGGQGDTQYF. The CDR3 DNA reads TGCGCCAGCAGCCAGAGCGTACTAGCGGGGGGGCAGGGAGATACGCAGTATTTT.

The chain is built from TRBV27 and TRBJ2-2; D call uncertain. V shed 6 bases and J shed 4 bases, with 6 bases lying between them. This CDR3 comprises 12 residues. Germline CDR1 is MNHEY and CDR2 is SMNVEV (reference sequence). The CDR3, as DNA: TGTGCCAGCAGCAAACTCACCGGGGAGCTGTTTTTT. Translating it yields CASSKLTGELFF.

As DNA, the CDR3 is TGCGCCAGCAGCTCATACGGGACAGGGCACACTGAAGCTTTCTTT. It is translated as CASSSYGTGHTEAFF. The chain couples TRBV5-1 to TRBJ1-1, with 9 nucleotides matching TRBD1. This CDR3 region has 15 residues. The trim removed 3 bases at V and 3 bases at J, leaving 6 bases unmatched. The V gene's germline CDR1 is SGHRS and CDR2 YFSETQ.

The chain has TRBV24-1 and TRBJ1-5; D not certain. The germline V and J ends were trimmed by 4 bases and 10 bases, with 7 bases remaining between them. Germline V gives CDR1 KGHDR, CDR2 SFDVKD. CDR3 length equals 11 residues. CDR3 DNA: TGTGCCACCAGTGAGGGAGGACCCCAGCATTTT. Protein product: CATSEGGPQHF.

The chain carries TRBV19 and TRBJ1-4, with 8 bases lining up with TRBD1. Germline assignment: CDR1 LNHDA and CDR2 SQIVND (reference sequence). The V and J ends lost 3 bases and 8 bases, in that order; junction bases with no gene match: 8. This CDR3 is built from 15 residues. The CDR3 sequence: CASSIQGARREKLFF. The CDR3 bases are TGTGCCAGTAGTATCCAGGGGGCCAGAAGAGAAAAACTGTTTTTT.

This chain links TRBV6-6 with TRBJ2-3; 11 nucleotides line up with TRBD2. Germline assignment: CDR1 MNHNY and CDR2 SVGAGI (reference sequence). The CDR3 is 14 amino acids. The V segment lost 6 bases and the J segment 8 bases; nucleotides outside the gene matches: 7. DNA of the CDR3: TGTGCCAGCAGGACTAGCGGGGCATCGGGTACGCAGTATTTT. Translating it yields CASRTSGASGTQYF.